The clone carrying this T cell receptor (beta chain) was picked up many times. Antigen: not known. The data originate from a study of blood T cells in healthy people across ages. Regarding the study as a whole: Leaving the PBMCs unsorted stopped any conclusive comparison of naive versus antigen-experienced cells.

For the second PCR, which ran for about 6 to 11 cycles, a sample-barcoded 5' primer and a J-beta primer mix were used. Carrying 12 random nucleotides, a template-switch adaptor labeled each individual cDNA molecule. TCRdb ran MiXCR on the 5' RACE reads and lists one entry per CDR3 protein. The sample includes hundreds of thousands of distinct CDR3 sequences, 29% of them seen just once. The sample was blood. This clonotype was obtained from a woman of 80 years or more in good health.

The CDR3 here is CSARPGPLTEAFF. The DNA for the CDR3 is TGCAGTGCTAGACCAGGGCCTTTGACTGAAGCTTTCTTT. The chain combines TRBV20-1 with TRBJ1-1; weak D call: TRBD1 (5 bases). The CDR3 sequence is 13 residues long. V shed 2 bases and J shed 5 bases, with 12 bases lying between them. Germline V gives CDR1 DFQATT, CDR2 SNEGSKA (reference sequence).